This T cell receptor beta chain emerged from a study of blood T cells in healthy people across ages. V was clipped by 4 bases and J by 6 bases; unmatched bases: 0. The CDR3 extends over 12 amino acids. The germline V gene has CDR1 LGHNT and CDR2 FRNRAP. PCR was performed a second time for about 7 to 12 cycles using a sample-barcoded 5' primer and a J-beta primer mix. TCRdb redid the calling of the 5' RACE reads with MiXCR, one entry per CDR3 protein. Altogether about 1,400,000 distinct CDR3 sequences are present, approximately 63% being singletons, with the ten largest covering roughly 7%. The receptor comes from a man aged 18 to 30 in good health. The sample taken for sequencing was blood. V and J are TRBV12-5 and TRBJ2-1; 7 positions agree with TRBD2. DNA of the CDR3: TGTGCTAGTGGTTGGACTAGCAATGAGCAGTTCTTC. This gives the protein CASGWTSNEQFF.